Described below is a single T cell receptor beta chain sequence and its context. Its matching antigen is unknown. PCR employed 60 Vbeta and 13 Jbeta primers. The repertoire was sequenced with immunoSEQ multiplex PCR; TCRdb's copy has only in-frame clones and lacks some. The sample carries about 140,000 clones, roughly 74% recorded once. These data originate in a study of cytomegalovirus exposure and HLA in healthy donors. The germline V gene has CDR1 SGHDN and CDR2 FVKESK. The length of the CDR3 is 15 residues. The ends lost 4 bases at V and 5 bases at J; junction bases unmatched: 8. The study's findings and limits: In an earlier analysis, in several hundred donors, most V segments appeared productive either ~87% or ~30% of the time.

The receptor was isolated from a man in his forties in good health and CMV-seronegative. Sequences were obtained from PBMCs. The rearrangement uses TRBV14 and TRBJ1-1, with 9 bases identical to TRBD1. CDR3 residues: CASSRWDRELTEAFF. The CDR3 DNA sequence: TGTGCCAGCAGCCGCTGGGACAGGGAGTTGACTGAAGCTTTCTTT.